Given below is one TCR beta chain in context. At the DNA level, this CDR3 is encoded by other sequences in the same sample as well. The record originates from a study of blood T cell repertoires in COVID-19. The wider study: The United States, Italy and Spain were the sources of the acute and convalescent COVID-19 samples. Nucleic acid was either cDNA or gDNA, and it came from T cells, B-cell-depleted T cells, or PBMCs.

V lost 5 bases to trimming and J lost 2 bases; unmatched junction nucleotides: 8. Germline CDR1 and CDR2: MDHEN and SYDVKM. The CDR3 totals 15 residues. As processed by the authors: Nucleated cell number was recorded as an estimate derived from reference gene primer amplification. Sequenced by immunoSEQ multiplex PCR; TCRdb stores in-frame clones only, minus some. The V and J calls and clone size come from that table; D and trimming were worked out from the DNA. Here the sample spans approximately 210,000 clones, about 88% being singletons. This chain connects TRBV28 to TRBJ1-1, with 7 bases aligning to TRBD1. The source material was peripheral blood. The receptor was isolated from a woman between 35 and 50 years old who had recovered from COVID-19. The CDR3 DNA reads TGTGCCAGCAGTACCCCCGGGACAGCCAACACTGAAGCTTTCTTT. Translating gives CASSTPGTANTEAFF.